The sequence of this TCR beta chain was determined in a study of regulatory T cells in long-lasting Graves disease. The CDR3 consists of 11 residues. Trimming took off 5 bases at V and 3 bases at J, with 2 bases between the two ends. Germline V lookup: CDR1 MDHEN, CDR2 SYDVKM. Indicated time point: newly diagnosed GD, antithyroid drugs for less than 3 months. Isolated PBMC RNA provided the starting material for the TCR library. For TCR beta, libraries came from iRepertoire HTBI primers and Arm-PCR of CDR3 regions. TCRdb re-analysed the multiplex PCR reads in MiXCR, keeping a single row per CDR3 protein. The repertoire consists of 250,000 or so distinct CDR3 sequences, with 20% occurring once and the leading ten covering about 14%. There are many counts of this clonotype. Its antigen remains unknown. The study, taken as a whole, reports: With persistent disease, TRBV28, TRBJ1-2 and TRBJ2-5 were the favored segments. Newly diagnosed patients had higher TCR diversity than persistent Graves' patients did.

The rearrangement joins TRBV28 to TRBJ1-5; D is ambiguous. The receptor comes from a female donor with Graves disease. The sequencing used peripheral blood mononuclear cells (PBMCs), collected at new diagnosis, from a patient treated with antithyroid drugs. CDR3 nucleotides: TGTGCCAGCAGTCTCAATCAGCCCCAGCATTTT. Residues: CASSLNQPQHF.